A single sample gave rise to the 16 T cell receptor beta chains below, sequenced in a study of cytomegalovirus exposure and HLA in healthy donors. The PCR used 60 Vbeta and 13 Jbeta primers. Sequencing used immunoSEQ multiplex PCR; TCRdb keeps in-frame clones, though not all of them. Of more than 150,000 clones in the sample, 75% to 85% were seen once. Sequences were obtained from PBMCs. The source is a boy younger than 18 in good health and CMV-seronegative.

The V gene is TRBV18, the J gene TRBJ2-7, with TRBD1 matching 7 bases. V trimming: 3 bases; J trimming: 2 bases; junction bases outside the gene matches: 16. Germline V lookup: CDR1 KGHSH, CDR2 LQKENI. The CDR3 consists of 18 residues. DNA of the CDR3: TGTGCCAGCTCACCTCCGGGACGGTTCCTACAGGGGCCCTACGAGCAGTACTTC. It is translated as CASSPPGRFLQGPYEQYF.

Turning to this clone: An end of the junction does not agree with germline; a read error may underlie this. The CDR3 loop is CASSAAGGYDEQFF. The CDR3 nucleotides are TGTGCCAGCAGCGCAGCGGGAGGCTACGATGAGCAGTTCTTC. The rearrangement links TRBV9 to TRBJ2-1, with 9 bases that match TRBD2. The CDR3 has 14 amino acids. Germline V CDR1 and CDR2: SGDLS, YYNGEE.

The CDR3 sequence is CASSELSYEQYF. CDR3 DNA: TGCGCCAGCAGTGAACTAAGCTACGAGCAGTACTTC. The chain couples TRBV10-2 to TRBJ2-7; D is undetermined. There are 12 residues in the CDR3. From germline, CDR1 is WSHSY and CDR2 SAAADI. Trimming removed 3 bases at V and 3 bases at J, with 6 bases between.

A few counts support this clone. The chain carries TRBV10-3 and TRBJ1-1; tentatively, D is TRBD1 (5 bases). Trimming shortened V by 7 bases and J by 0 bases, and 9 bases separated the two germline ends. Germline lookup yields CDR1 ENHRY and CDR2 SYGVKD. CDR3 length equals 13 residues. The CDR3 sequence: CAIKDTMNTEAFF. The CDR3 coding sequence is TGTGCCATCAAGGACACCATGAACACTGAAGCTTTCTTT.

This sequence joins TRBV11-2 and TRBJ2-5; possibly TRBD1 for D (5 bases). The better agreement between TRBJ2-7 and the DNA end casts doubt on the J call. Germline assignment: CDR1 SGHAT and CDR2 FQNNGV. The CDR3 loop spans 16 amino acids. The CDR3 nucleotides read TGTGCCAGCAGCTTAGAACAGGCCGGATACAACTACGAGCAGTACTTC. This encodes CASSLEQAGYNYEQYF.

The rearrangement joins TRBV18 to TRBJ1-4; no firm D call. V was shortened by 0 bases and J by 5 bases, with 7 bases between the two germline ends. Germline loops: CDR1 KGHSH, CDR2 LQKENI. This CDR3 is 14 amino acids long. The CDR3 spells CASSPPTRNEKLFF. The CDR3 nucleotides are TGTGCCAGCTCACCACCGACAAGAAATGAAAAACTGTTTTTT.

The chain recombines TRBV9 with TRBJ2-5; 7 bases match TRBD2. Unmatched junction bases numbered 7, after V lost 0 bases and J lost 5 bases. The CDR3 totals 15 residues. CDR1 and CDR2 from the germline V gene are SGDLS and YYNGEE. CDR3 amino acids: CASSVGGLAAETQYF. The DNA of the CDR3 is TGTGCCAGCAGCGTAGGCGGGCTAGCGGCTGAGACCCAGTACTTC.

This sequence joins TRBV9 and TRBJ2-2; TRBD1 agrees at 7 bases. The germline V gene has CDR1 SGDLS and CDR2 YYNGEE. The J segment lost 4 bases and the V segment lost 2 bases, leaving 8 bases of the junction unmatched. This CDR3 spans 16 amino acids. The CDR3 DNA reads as TGTGCCAGCAGCGTCAGACAGGGAGTGGGCACCGGGGAGCTGTTTTTT. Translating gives CASSVRQGVGTGELFF.

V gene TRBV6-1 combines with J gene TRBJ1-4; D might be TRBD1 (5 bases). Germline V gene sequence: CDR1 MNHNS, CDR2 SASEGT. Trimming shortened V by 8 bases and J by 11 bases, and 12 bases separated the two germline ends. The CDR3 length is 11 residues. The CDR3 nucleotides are TGTGCCAGCTGGGGCGGGGGTAAACTGTTTTTT. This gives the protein CASWGGGKLFF.

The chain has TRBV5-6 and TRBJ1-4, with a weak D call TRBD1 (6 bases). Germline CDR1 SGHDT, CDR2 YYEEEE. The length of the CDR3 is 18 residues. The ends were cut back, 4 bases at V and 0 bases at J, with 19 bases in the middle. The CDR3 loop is CASSEGVSVQSTNEKLFF. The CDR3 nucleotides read TGTGCCAGCAGCGAGGGGGTCTCAGTGCAGTCAACTAATGAAAAACTGTTTTTT.

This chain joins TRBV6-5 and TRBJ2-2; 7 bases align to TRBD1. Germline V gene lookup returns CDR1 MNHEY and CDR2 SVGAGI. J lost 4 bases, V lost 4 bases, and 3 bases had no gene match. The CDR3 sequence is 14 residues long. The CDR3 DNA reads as TGTGCCAGCAGTTCAAGACAGGGCACCGGGGAGCTGTTTTTT. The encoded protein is CASSSRQGTGELFF.

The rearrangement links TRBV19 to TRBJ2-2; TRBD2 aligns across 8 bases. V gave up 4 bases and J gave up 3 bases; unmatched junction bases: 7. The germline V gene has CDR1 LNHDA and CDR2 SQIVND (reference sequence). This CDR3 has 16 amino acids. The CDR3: CASSSSGSFDTGELFF. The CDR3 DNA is TGTGCCAGTAGTAGCAGCGGGAGTTTTGACACCGGGGAGCTGTTTTTT.

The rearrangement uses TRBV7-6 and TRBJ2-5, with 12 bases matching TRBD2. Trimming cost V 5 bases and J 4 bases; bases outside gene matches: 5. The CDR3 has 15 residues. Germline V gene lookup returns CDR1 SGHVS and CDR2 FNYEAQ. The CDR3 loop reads CASSPSSGGGETQYF. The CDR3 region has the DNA TGTGCCAGCAGCCCCTCTAGCGGGGGGGGAGAGACCCAGTACTTC. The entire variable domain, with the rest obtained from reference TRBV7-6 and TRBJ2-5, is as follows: GAGVSQSPRYKVTKRGQDVALRCDPISGHVSLYWYRQALGQGPEFLTYFNYEAQQDKSGLPNDRFSAERPEGSISTLTIQRTEQRDSAMYRCASSPSSGGGETQYFGPGTRLLVL.

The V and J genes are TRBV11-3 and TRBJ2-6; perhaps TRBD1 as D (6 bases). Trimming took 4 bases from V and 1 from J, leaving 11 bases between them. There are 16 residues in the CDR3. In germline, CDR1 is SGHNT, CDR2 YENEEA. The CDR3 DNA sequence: TGTGCCAGCAGCTGGCAGGGGACGTCTGGGGCCAACGTCCTGACTTTC. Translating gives CASSWQGTSGANVLTF. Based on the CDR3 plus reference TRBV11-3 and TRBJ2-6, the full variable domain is EAGVVQSPRYKIIEKKQPVAFWCNPISGHNTLYWYLQNLGQGPELLIRYENEEAVDDSQLPKDRFSAERLKGVDSTLKIQPAELGDSAVYLCASSWQGTSGANVLTFGAGSRLTVL.

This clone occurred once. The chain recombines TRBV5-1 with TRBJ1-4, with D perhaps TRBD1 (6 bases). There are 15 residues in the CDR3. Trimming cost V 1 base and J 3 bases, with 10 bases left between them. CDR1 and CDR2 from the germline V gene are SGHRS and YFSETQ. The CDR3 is CASSLLGAANEKLFF. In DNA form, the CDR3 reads TGCGCCAGCAGCTTGTTGGGGGCGGCTAATGAAAAACTGTTTTTT.

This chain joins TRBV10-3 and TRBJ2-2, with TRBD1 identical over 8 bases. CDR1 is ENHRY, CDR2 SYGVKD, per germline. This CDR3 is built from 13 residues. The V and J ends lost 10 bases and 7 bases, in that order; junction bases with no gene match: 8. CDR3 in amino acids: CATGQGVNGELFF. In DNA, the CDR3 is TGTGCCACCGGACAGGGAGTAAACGGGGAGCTGTTTTTT.